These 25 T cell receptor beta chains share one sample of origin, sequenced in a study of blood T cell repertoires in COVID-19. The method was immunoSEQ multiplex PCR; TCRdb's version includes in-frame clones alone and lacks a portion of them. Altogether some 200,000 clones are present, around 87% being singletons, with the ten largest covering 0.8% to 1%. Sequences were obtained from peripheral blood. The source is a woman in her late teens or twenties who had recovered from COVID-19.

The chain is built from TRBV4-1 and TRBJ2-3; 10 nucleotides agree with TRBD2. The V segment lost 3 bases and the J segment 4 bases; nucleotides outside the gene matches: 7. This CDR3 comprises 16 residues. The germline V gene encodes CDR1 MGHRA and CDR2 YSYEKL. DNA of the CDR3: TGCGCCAGCAGCCACCAGCGGGGGGGCCGCGCAGATACGCAGTATTTT. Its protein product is CASSHQRGGRADTQYF.

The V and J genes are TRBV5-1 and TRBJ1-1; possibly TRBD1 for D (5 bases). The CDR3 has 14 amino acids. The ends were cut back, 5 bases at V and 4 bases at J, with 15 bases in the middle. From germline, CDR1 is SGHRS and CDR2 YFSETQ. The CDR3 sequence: CASSPEQGTTEAFF. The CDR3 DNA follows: TGCGCCAGCAGTCCGGAGCAGGGAACCACTGAAGCTTTCTTT.

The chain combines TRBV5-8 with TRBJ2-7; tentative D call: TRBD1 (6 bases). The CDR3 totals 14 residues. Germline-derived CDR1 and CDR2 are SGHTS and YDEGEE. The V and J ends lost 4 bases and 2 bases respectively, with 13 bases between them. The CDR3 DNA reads TGTGCCAGCAGCCCCAGGACAGCCACCTACGAGCAGTACTTC. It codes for CASSPRTATYEQYF. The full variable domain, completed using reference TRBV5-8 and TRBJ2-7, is EAGVTQSPTHLIKTRGQQATLRCSPISGHTSVYWYQQALGLGLQFLLWYDEGEERNRGNFPPRFSGRQFPNYSSELNVNALELEDSALYLCASSPRTATYEQYFGPGTRLTVT.

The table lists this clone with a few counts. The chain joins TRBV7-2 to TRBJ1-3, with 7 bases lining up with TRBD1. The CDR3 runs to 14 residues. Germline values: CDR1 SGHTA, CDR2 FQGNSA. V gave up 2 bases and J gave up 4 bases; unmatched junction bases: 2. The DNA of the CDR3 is TGTGCCAGCAGCTTAAACAGGGGAGGAAACACCATATATTTT. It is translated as CASSLNRGGNTIYF.

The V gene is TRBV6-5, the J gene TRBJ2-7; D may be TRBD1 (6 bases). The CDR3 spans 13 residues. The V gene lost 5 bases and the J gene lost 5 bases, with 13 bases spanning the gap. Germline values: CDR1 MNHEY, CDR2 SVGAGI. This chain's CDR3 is CASSTGTLNEQYF. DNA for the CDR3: TGTGCCAGCAGTACCGGGACATTGAACGAGCAGTACTTC.

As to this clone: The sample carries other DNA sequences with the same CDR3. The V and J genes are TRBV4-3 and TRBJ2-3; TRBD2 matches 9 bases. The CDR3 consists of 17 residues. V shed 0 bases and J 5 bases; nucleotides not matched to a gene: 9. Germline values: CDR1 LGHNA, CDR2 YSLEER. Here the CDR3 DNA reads TGCGCCAGCAGCCAAGATCGGGCGGGGGGGCCTGGAGATACGCAGTATTTT. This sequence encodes CASSQDRAGGPGDTQYF.

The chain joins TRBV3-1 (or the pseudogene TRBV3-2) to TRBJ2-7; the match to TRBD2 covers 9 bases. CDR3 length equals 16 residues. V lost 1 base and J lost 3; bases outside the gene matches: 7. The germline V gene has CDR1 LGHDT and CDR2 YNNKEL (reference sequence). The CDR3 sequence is CASSQGGGGGGYEQYF. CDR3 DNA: TGTGCCAGCAGCCAAGGGGGCGGCGGGGGGGGCTACGAGCAGTACTTC.

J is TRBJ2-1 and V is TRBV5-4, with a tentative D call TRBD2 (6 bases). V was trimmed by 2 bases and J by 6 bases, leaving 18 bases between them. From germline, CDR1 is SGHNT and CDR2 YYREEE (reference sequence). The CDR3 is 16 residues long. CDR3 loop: CASSLTLLAEANEQFF. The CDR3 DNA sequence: TGTGCCAGCAGCTTAACACTACTAGCAGAGGCCAATGAGCAGTTCTTC.

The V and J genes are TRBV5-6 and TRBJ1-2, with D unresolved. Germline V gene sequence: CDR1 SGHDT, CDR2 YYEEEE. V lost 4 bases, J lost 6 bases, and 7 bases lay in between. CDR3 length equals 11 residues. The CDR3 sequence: CASSRIDGYTF. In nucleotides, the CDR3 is TGTGCCAGCAGCCGTATAGATGGCTACACCTTC.

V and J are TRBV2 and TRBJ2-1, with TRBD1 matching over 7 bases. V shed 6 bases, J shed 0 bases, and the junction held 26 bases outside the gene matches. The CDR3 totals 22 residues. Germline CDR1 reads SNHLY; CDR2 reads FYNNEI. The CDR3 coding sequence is TGTGCCAGCAGAGGTCCTGCCCGGGACAGCCCCTCAGATATGAGCTCCTACAATGAGCAGTTCTTC. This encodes CASRGPARDSPSDMSSYNEQFF.

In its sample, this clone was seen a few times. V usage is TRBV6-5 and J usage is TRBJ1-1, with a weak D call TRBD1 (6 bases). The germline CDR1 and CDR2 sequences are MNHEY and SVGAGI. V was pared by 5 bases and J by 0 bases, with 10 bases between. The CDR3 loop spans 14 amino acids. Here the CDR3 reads CASSTGSVNTEAFF. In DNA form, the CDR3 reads TGTGCCAGCAGTACAGGGTCGGTGAACACTGAAGCTTTCTTT.

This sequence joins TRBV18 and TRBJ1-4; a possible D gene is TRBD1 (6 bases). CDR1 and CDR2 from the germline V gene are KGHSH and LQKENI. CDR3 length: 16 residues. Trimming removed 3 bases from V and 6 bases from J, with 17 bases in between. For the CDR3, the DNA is TGTGCCAGCTCACCCCGCAGGGGCGATTTGGATGAAAAACTGTTTTTT. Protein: CASSPRRGDLDEKLFF.

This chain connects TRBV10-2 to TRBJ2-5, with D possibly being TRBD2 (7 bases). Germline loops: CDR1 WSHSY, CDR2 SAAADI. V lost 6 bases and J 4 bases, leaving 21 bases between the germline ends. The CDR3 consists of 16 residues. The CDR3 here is CASRNSGGAQGETQYF. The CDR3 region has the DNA TGCGCCAGCAGAAACAGTGGGGGGGCCCAAGGAGAGACCCAGTACTTC.

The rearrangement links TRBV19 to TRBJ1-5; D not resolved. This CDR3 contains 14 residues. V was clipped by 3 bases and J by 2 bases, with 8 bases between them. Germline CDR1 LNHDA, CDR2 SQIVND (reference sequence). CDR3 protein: CASSMSDGNQPQHF. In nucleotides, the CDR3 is TGTGCCAGTAGTATGAGCGATGGCAATCAGCCCCAGCATTTT.

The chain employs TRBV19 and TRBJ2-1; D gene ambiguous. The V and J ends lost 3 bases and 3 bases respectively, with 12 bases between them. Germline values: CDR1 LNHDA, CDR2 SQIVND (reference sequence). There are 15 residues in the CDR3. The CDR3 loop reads CASSISPGYYNEQFF. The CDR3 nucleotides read TGTGCCAGTAGTATTAGCCCTGGGTACTACAATGAGCAGTTCTTC.

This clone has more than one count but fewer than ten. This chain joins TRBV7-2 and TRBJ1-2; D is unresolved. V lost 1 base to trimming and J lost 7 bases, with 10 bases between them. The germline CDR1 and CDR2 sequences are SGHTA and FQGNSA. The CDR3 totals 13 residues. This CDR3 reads CASSLEGGSGYTF. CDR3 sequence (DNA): TGTGCCAGCAGCTTAGAGGGAGGTAGTGGCTACACCTTC.

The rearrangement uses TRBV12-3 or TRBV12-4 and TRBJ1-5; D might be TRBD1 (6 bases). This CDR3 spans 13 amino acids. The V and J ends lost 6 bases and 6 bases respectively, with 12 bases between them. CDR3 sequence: CASRGHTGQPQHF. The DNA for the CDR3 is TGTGCCAGCAGGGGACACACCGGTCAGCCCCAGCATTTT.

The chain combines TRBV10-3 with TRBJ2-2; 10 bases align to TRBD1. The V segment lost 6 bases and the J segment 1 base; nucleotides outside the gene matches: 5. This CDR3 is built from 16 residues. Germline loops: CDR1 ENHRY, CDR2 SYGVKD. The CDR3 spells CAIRGGTGVNTGELFF. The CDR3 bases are TGTGCCATCAGGGGGGGGACAGGGGTGAACACCGGGGAGCTGTTTTTT.

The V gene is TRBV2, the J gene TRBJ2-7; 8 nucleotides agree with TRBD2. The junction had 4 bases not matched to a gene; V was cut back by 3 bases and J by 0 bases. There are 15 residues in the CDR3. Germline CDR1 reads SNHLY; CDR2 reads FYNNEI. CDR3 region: CASSDRGGSSYEQYF. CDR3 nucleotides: TGTGCCAGCAGTGATCGCGGGGGGTCCTCCTACGAGCAGTACTTC.

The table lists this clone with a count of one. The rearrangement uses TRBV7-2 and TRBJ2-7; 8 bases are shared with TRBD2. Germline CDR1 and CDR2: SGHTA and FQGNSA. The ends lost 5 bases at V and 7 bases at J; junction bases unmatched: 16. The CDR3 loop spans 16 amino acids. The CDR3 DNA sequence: TGTGCCAGCAGCAGGGTTATGAGCGGGGGATTGGGGGAGCAGTACTTC. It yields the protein CASSRVMSGGLGEQYF.

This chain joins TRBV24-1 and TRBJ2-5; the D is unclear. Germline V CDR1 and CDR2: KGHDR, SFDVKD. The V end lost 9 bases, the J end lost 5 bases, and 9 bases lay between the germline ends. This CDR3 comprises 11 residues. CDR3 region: CATLPTETQYF. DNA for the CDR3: TGTGCCACCCTCCCTACGGAGACCCAGTACTTC.

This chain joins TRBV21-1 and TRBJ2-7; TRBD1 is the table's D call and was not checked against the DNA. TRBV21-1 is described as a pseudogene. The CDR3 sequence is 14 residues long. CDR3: CASSIRQGPYEQYF. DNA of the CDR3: TGTGCCAGCAGCATCCGACAGGGGCCCTACGAGCAGTACTTC.

The CDR3 nucleotides are TGTGCCAGCAGCCGCCCCAGCGGGGGATCCTACAATGAGCAGTTCTTC. Translating gives CASSRPSGGSYNEQFF. This rearrangement joins TRBV7-3 to TRBJ2-1, with 8 bases matching TRBD2. Germline CDR1 is SGHTA and CDR2 is FQGTGA. Losses at the gene ends were 5 bases for V and 1 base for J; bases not matched to a gene: 7. The CDR3 extends over 16 amino acids.

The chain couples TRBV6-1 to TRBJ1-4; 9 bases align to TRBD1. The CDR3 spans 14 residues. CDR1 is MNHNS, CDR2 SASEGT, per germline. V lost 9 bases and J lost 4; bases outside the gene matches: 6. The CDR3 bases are TGTGCCAGTTTTTTGACAGGGGGTAATGAAAAACTGTTTTTT. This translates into CASFLTGGNEKLFF.

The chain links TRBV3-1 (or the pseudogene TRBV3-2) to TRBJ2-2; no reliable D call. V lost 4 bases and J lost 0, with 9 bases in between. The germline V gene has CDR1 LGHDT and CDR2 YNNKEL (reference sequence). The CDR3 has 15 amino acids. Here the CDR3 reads CASSRRETNTGELFF. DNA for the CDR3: TGTGCCAGCAGCCGTAGAGAGACGAACACCGGGGAGCTGTTTTTT.